The clone carrying this T cell receptor (beta chain) has just a few counts. Repertoires were generated with immunoSEQ multiplex PCR, while TCRdb's copy carries only in-frame clones and drops some. This sample carries about 120,000 clones, roughly three quarters of them seen once, and the ten largest clones take 6.5% to 9%. Germline loops: CDR1 GTSNPN, CDR2 SVGIG (reference sequence). Deletions cut 2 bases from V and 8 bases from J, with 12 bases between. This CDR3 has 12 amino acids. These data originate in a study of blood T cell repertoires in COVID-19. Across the study: The cDNA or gDNA used as material had been derived from T cells, B-cell-depleted T cells, or PBMCs.

This sequence joins TRBV30 and TRBJ1-2; tentative D call: TRBD1 (6 bases). The TCR sequence derives from a human donor in a cohort sampled during active COVID-19. The sample comprised peripheral blood. Here the CDR3 DNA reads TGTGCCTGGAGTTACCCGGGGGGCGGCTACACCTTC. It translates to CAWSYPGGGYTF.